At least ten counts were recorded for the clone carrying this T cell receptor (beta chain). Its antigen remains unidentified. This specimen belongs to a study of early T cells in non-severe SARS-CoV-2 infection. Study-level information: The input, bulk RNA from unsorted whole blood, was sequenced, and chains were unpaired.

Individual cDNA molecules carried attached unique molecular identifiers. TCRdb independently ran MiXCR on the 5' RACE reads; one entry per CDR3 protein. The data contain tens of thousands of distinct CDR3 sequences, 4% to 5.5% of them singletons. This CDR3 has 15 amino acids. V trimming: 5 bases; J trimming: 4 bases; junction bases outside the gene matches: 11. CDR1 DFQATT and CDR2 SNEGSKA come from the germline V gene (reference sequence). Study-wide points: CD4 and private specificities were missed by VDJdb matching, which favored anti-spike CD8 responses.

The sequence was obtained from an adult who was a healthcare worker with PCR-confirmed SARS-CoV-2 infection or an uninfected control (not recorded which). The V gene is TRBV20-1, the J gene TRBJ1-5, with 7 positions matching TRBD1. Sample: whole blood. The CDR3, as DNA: TGCAGTGCTGTTATGACAGGGACTTTGAATCAGCCCCAGCATTTT. This translates into CSAVMTGTLNQPQHF.